The entry below describes one T cell receptor beta chain. Its target is not known. One end of the junction varies from germline; a read error may be responsible. These data belong to a study of T cell repertoires in cytomegalovirus infection. In the study overall: CMV epitopes that were recently identified and HLA-C-restricted were used alongside well-studied HLA-B-restricted ones. Indications of both CMV infection and matching HLA type were provided by public TCR beta signatures. The study's findings and limits: Identification of carriers of CMV plus the relevant HLA was achieved through cumulative public TCR beta family frequency.

Per the germline V gene, CDR1 is SGHAT and CDR2 is FQNNGV. CDR3 length equals 12 residues. TCRdb recomputed calls from the reads with MiXCR, one row per CDR3 protein. The data show approximately 1,000,000 distinct CDR3 sequences, roughly a third seen once. This chain uses TRBV11-2 with TRBJ1-2; no clear D. The origin of this receptor is a human donor in good health (CMV status not recorded). Some clones in this sample may be carry-over from other donors' samples. This sample comprised cultured CD8+ T cells from PBMCs, obtained from culture after CMV antigen stimulation. The CDR3 here is CVSSLPDGGYTF. The CDR3 DNA reads TGTGTCAGCAGCTTACCGGATGGGGGCTACACCTTC.